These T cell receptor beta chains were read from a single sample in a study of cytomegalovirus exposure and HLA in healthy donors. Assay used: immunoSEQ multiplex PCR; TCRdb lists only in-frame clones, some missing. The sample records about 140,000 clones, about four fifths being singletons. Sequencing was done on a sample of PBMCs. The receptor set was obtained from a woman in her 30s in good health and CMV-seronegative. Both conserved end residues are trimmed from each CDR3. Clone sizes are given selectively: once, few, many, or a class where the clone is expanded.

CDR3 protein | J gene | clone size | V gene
SALDYGYT | TRBJ1-2 | NA | TRBV20-1
ASSYRRSRGYGYT | TRBJ1-2 | NA | TRBV6-5
ASSYNRGSSYEQY | TRBJ2-7 | NA | TRBV6-5
ASSFTSGPGTDTQY | TRBJ2-3 | once | TRBV5-1
SANGVGGKTTDTQY | TRBJ2-3 | NA | TRBV29-1
ASSPNSGTSYNEQF | TRBJ2-1 | NA | TRBV5-1
ASSYGRNQPQH | TRBJ1-5 | NA | TRBV6-5
ASSLTSGGPDTQY | TRBJ2-3 | NA | TRBV5-4
ASSSPGLADYNEQF | TRBJ2-1 | NA | TRBV7-9
ASSIGSGGTQY | TRBJ2-3 | NA | TRBV19
ASSQLIADRGSSPLH | TRBJ1-6 | NA | TRBV4-2
ASSLFSVGVGGENSPLH | TRBJ1-6 | NA | TRBV27
ASSALRRGSATGELF | TRBJ2-2 | NA | TRBV9
ASSQQGAYTEAF | TRBJ1-1 | NA | TRBV4-3
ASSVSLEDTQY | TRBJ2-3 | NA | TRBV9
ASSYQTGWSSPLH | TRBJ1-6 | NA | TRBV6-5
ASSAQTALGSPLH | TRBJ1-6 | NA | TRBV9
ASSSKTSTDGAGDTQY | TRBJ2-3 | NA | TRBV5-1
ASNVGRGYTEAF | TRBJ1-1 | once | TRBV5-6
ATTADSNQPQH | TRBJ1-5 | NA | TRBV10-3
ASVLKGAGNQPQH | TRBJ1-5 | NA | TRBV6-1
SVEEGIRVPNTEAF | TRBJ1-1 | NA | TRBV29-1
ASSKSAGDRSEKLF | TRBJ1-4 | NA | TRBV25-1
ASSQGQSDNEKLF | TRBJ1-4 | NA | TRBV4-1
ASSQEPTGKDYEQY | TRBJ2-7 | NA | TRBV23-1
ASSQEAVRGGRGETQY | TRBJ2-5 | NA | TRBV4-3
ASSLTAGGFTEAF | TRBJ1-1 | NA | TRBV28